Listed below are T cell receptor beta chains from one sample, sequenced in a study of cytomegalovirus exposure and HLA in healthy donors. Only in-frame clones appear in the TCRdb table, and some are missing; sequencing was by immunoSEQ multiplex PCR. The sample shows around 150,000 clones, around 75% of them seen only once. What was sequenced was PBMCs. These receptors were collected from a middle-aged woman in good health and CMV-seronegative. Both conserved end residues are part of each CDR3. D genes are given only for firm matches. Clone size is not always given. Where it is, it says once, few, many or a class for expanded clones.

J gene: TRBJ2-7
clone size: few
V gene: TRBV4-1
D gene: NA
CDR3 DNA: TGCGCCAGCAGCCAAGAACGGGGGAAAGCCTACGAGCAGTACTTC
CDR3 protein: CASSQERGKAYEQYF

J gene: TRBJ2-7
clone size: NA
V gene: TRBV5-4
D gene: NA
CDR3 DNA: TGTGCCAGCAGCTTGGCCGAGTCCTACGAGCAGTACTTC
CDR3 protein: CASSLAESYEQYF

J gene: TRBJ2-5
clone size: NA
V gene: TRBV5-4
D gene: NA
CDR3 DNA: TGTGCCAGCATCACGACAGGGGAGGGTGAGACCCAGTACTTC
CDR3 protein: CASITTGEGETQYF

J gene: TRBJ2-1
clone size: NA
V gene: TRBV10-2
D gene: NA
CDR3 DNA: TGCGCCAGCAGTGAGAGGGGCTCCTACAATGAGCAGTTCTTC
CDR3 protein: CASSERGSYNEQFF

J gene: TRBJ2-1
clone size: NA
V gene: TRBV6-1
D gene: TRBD2
CDR3 DNA: TGTGCCAGCAGTTCGCGACTAGCGGAGTACAATGAGCAGTTCTTC
CDR3 protein: CASSSRLAEYNEQFF

J gene: TRBJ1-5
clone size: NA
V gene: TRBV7-9
D gene: NA
CDR3 DNA: TGTGCCAGCAGCTTAGCCAACGGGTATAGCAATCAGCCCCAGCATTTT
CDR3 protein: CASSLANGYSNQPQHF

J gene: TRBJ2-5
clone size: NA
V gene: TRBV2
D gene: TRBD2
CDR3 DNA: TGTGCCAGCAGTGTGGCGGGAGTAGGGGAGACCCAGTACTTC
CDR3 protein: CASSVAGVGETQYF

J gene: TRBJ1-2
clone size: NA
V gene: TRBV11-2
D gene: TRBD1
CDR3 DNA: TGTGCCAGCAGCTTAGATCTCCAGACAGGGCAGGGCTACACCTTC
CDR3 protein: CASSLDLQTGQGYTF

J gene: TRBJ1-2
clone size: once
V gene: TRBV30
D gene: TRBD1
CDR3 DNA: TGTGCCTGGAGTAAGACCGACAGGGGGCCTTGGTATGGCTACACCTTC
CDR3 protein: CAWSKTDRGPWYGYTF

J gene: TRBJ1-1
clone size: once
V gene: TRBV19
D gene: NA
CDR3 DNA: TGTGCCAGTAGTGGGACTAATCGTTACGGGGCTTTCTTT
CDR3 protein: CASSGTNRYGAFF

J gene: TRBJ2-5
clone size: NA
V gene: TRBV30
D gene: NA
CDR3 DNA: TGTGCCTGGAGGCGGGGGCTAGAGGTCCAGTACTTC
CDR3 protein: CAWRRGLEVQYF

J gene: TRBJ1-2
clone size: once
V gene: TRBV19
D gene: NA
CDR3 DNA: TGTGCCATTAACACACCGGGGGGCCCGTCTGGCTACACCTTC
CDR3 protein: CAINTPGGPSGYTF

J gene: TRBJ1-5
clone size: once
V gene: TRBV27
D gene: NA
CDR3 DNA: TGTGCCAGCAGTTTGGTTCAGGGGCAACAGCCCCAGCATTTT
CDR3 protein: CASSLVQGQQPQHF

J gene: TRBJ1-2
clone size: NA
V gene: TRBV28
D gene: TRBD1
CDR3 DNA: TGTGCCAGCAGCCACAGGGGGACAACTTTCCTGCCGTATGACTTACCTAACTATGGCTACACCTTC
CDR3 protein: CASSHRGTTFLPYDLPNYGYTF

J gene: TRBJ2-3
clone size: NA
V gene: TRBV11-2
D gene: TRBD1
CDR3 DNA: TGTGCCAGCAGCTTAGGTTGGACAGGGAGGAACACAGATACGCAGTATTTT
CDR3 protein: CASSLGWTGRNTDTQYF

J gene: TRBJ1-1
clone size: NA
V gene: TRBV5-6
D gene: NA
CDR3 DNA: TGTGCCAGCAGCTTGGCGGAGATGAACACTGAAGCTTTCTTT
CDR3 protein: CASSLAEMNTEAFF

J gene: TRBJ1-1
clone size: NA
V gene: TRBV11-2
D gene: TRBD1
CDR3 DNA: TGTGCCAGCAGCTTAGAGTGGGGGGACAGGGAGAGAGCTTTCTTT
CDR3 protein: CASSLEWGDRERAFF

J gene: TRBJ1-1
clone size: NA
V gene: TRBV18
D gene: NA
CDR3 DNA: TGTGCCAGCTCACCTCGGACAGCTGAAGTTGAAGCTTTCTTT
CDR3 protein: CASSPRTAEVEAFF

J gene: TRBJ1-1
clone size: NA
V gene: TRBV6-5
D gene: NA
CDR3 DNA: TGTGCCAGCAGTGCGACCGAGGGAAGCACTGAAGCTTTCTTT
CDR3 protein: CASSATEGSTEAFF

J gene: TRBJ1-2
clone size: once
V gene: TRBV6-6
D gene: NA
CDR3 DNA: TGTGCCAGCAGTTACTCAGACAGGAACTATGGCTACACCTTC
CDR3 protein: CASSYSDRNYGYTF

J gene: TRBJ2-7
clone size: few
V gene: TRBV19
D gene: NA
CDR3 DNA: TGTGCCAGTACCCTATGGGCGTGTAACGACGAGCAGTACTTC
CDR3 protein: CASTLWACNDEQYF

J gene: TRBJ2-3
clone size: few
V gene: TRBV5-1
D gene: NA
CDR3 DNA: TGCGCCAGCTCCACCACCGGTAGCACAGATACGCAGTATTTT
CDR3 protein: CASSTTGSTDTQYF

J gene: TRBJ2-2
clone size: NA
V gene: TRBV5-6
D gene: NA
CDR3 DNA: TGTGCCAGCAGCCTGAACACCGGGGAGCTGTTTTTT
CDR3 protein: CASSLNTGELFF

J gene: TRBJ1-5
clone size: NA
V gene: TRBV18
D gene: NA
CDR3 DNA: TGTGCCAGCTCACCCCTAGAAAATCAGCCCCAGCATTTT
CDR3 protein: CASSPLENQPQHF

J gene: TRBJ2-1
clone size: NA
V gene: TRBV5-1
D gene: NA
CDR3 DNA: TGCGCCAGCAGCTTGGTATCTTCCCGACTAGTAACGGAGCAGTTCTTC
CDR3 protein: CASSLVSSRLVTEQFF

J gene: TRBJ1-4
clone size: NA
V gene: TRBV6-6
D gene: TRBD1
CDR3 DNA: TGTGCCAGCAGTATGGACAGGAAAGCTAATGAAAAACTGTTTTTT
CDR3 protein: CASSMDRKANEKLFF

J gene: TRBJ2-4
clone size: NA
V gene: TRBV19
D gene: NA
CDR3 DNA: TGTGCCAGTAGTAAAGATCTAGCCAAAAACATTCAGTACTTC
CDR3 protein: CASSKDLAKNIQYF

J gene: TRBJ1-1
clone size: NA
V gene: TRBV19
D gene: NA
CDR3 DNA: TGTGCCAGTTCGAGGCGGGACACTGAAGCTTTCTTT
CDR3 protein: CASSRRDTEAFF

J gene: TRBJ1-4
clone size: few
V gene: TRBV19
D gene: NA
CDR3 DNA: TGTGCCAGTAGTATCGGAAACAGGGAATATGAAAAACTGTTTTTT
CDR3 protein: CASSIGNREYEKLFF

J gene: TRBJ2-4
clone size: NA
V gene: TRBV27
D gene: NA
CDR3 DNA: TGTGCCAGCAGACTACAGGGATCCAAAAACATTCAGTACTTC
CDR3 protein: CASRLQGSKNIQYF

J gene: TRBJ2-3
clone size: NA
V gene: TRBV7-6
D gene: NA
CDR3 DNA: TGTGCCAGCAGTCCTAATTGGGGGCAGGGAGATACGCAGTATTTT
CDR3 protein: CASSPNWGQGDTQYF

J gene: TRBJ2-3
clone size: NA
V gene: TRBV10-3
D gene: TRBD1
CDR3 DNA: TGTGCCACCCGGCTGGGACAGGGCACAGATACGCAGTATTTT
CDR3 protein: CATRLGQGTDTQYF

J gene: TRBJ1-5
clone size: NA
V gene: TRBV5-1
D gene: NA
CDR3 DNA: TGCGCCAGCAGCTTTGACACAAGCAATCAGCCCCAGCATTTT
CDR3 protein: CASSFDTSNQPQHF

J gene: TRBJ2-7
clone size: NA
V gene: TRBV30
D gene: TRBD1
CDR3 DNA: TGTGCCTCGACAGGGGGCTACGAGCAGTACTTC
CDR3 protein: CASTGGYEQYF

J gene: TRBJ1-5
clone size: NA
V gene: TRBV19
D gene: NA
CDR3 DNA: TGTGCCAGTAGCCCCATTTGGGGGCAGAGGGGAAATCAGCCCCAGCATTTT
CDR3 protein: CASSPIWGQRGNQPQHF

J gene: TRBJ1-1
clone size: NA
V gene: TRBV18
D gene: TRBD1
CDR3 DNA: TGTGCCAGCTCACTAGGGGACAGGACTGAAGCTTTCTTT
CDR3 protein: CASSLGDRTEAFF

J gene: TRBJ1-1
clone size: few
V gene: TRBV29-1
D gene: TRBD1
CDR3 DNA: TGCAGCTCCCAGGGTGGACAGGGGGGGACTGAAGCTTTCTTT
CDR3 protein: CSSQGGQGGTEAFF

J gene: TRBJ1-4
clone size: NA
V gene: TRBV27
D gene: TRBD1
CDR3 DNA: TGTGCCAGCAGTTTTCTACAGGGGAGTGGAAAACTGTTTTTT
CDR3 protein: CASSFLQGSGKLFF

J gene: TRBJ2-3
clone size: NA
V gene: TRBV2
D gene: NA
CDR3 DNA: TGTGCCAGCGCCGGAGGTTCTAGCACAGATACGCAGTATTTT
CDR3 protein: CASAGGSSTDTQYF

J gene: TRBJ2-3
clone size: NA
V gene: TRBV5-1
D gene: NA
CDR3 DNA: TGCGCCAGCAGCTTGGCCAATACGCAGTATTTT
CDR3 protein: CASSLANTQYF

J gene: TRBJ2-3
clone size: NA
V gene: TRBV7-9
D gene: NA
CDR3 DNA: TGTTCCAGCAGCGCTAGACCAGATACGCAGTATTTT
CDR3 protein: CSSSARPDTQYF